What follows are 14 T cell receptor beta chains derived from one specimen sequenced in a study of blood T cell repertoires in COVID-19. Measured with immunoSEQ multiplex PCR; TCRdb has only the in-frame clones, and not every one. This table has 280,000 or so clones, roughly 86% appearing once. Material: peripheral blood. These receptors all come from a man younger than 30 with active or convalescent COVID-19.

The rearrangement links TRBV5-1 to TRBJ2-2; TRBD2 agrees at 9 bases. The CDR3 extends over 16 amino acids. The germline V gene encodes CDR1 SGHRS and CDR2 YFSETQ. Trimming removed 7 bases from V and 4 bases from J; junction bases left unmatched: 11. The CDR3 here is CASLRGGPPSTGELFF. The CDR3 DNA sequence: TGCGCCAGCTTGCGGGGGGGACCCCCGAGCACCGGGGAGCTGTTTTTT.

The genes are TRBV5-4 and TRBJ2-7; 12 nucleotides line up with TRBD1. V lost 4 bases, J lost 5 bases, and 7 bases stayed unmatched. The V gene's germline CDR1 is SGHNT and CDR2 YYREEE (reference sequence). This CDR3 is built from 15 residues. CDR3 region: CASSTPGQGANEQYF. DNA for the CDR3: TGTGCCAGCAGCACCCCGGGACAGGGGGCAAACGAGCAGTACTTC.

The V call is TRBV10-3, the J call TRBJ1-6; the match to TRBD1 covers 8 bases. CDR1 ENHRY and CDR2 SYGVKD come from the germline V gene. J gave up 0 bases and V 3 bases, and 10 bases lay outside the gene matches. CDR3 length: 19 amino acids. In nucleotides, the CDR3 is TGTGCCATCAGTGACCGGGACAGGCCAGGGAGCTCCTATAATTCACCCCTCCACTTT. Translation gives CAISDRDRPGSSYNSPLHF.

The CDR3 DNA reads TGTGCCAGCTCACCACAGTTCGCGATCTCTGGAAACACCATATATTTT. This encodes CASSPQFAISGNTIYF. This chain joins TRBV18 and TRBJ1-3; unclear D gene. The CDR3 consists of 16 residues. The V gene lost 1 base and the J gene lost 0 bases, with 10 bases spanning the gap. Germline assignment: CDR1 KGHSH and CDR2 LQKENI.

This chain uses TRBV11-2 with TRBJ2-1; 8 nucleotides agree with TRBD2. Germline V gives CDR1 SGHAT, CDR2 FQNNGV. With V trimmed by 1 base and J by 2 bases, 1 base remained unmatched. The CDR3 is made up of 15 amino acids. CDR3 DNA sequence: TGTGCCAGCAGCTTAGGCGGGGGGACCTACAATGAGCAGTTCTTC. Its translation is CASSLGGGTYNEQFF.

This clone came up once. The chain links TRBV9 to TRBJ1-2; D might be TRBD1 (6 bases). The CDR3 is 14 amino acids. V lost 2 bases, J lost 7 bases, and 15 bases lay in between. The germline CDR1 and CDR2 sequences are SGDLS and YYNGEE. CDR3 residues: CASSVWDTLGGYTF. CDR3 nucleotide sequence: TGTGCCAGCAGCGTCTGGGACACGTTAGGTGGCTACACCTTC.

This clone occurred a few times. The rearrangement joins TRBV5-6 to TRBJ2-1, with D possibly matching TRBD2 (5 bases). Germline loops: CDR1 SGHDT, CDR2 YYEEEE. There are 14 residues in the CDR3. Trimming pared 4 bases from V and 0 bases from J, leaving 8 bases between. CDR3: CASSPGSSYNEQFF. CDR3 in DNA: TGTGCCAGCAGCCCGGGGAGCTCCTACAATGAGCAGTTCTTC.

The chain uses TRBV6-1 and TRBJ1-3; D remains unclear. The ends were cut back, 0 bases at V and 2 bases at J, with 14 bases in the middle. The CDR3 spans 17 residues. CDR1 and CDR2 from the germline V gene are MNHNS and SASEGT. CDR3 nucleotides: TGTGCCAGCAGTGAAGCGGCGGGTTTGGGAACTGGAAACACCATATATTTT. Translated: CASSEAAGLGTGNTIYF.

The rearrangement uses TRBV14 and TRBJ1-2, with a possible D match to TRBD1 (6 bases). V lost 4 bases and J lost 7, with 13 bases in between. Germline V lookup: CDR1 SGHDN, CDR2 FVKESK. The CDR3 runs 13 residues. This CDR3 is CASSPTRTAGYTF. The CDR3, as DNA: TGTGCCAGCAGCCCCACCAGGACAGCTGGCTACACCTTC. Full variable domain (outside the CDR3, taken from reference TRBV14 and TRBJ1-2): EAGVTQFPSHSVIEKGQTVTLRCDPISGHDNLYWYRRVMGKEIKFLLHFVKESKQDESGMPNNRFLAERTGGTYSTLKVQPAELEDSGVYFCASSPTRTAGYTFGSGTRLTVV.

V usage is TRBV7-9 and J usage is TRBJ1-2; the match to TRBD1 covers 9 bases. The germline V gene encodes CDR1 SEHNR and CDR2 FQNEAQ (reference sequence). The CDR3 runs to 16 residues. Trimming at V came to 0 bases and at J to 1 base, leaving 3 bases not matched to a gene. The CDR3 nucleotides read TGTGCCAGCAGCTTAGCGGGGACAGGGCATAACTATGGCTACACCTTC. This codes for CASSLAGTGHNYGYTF.

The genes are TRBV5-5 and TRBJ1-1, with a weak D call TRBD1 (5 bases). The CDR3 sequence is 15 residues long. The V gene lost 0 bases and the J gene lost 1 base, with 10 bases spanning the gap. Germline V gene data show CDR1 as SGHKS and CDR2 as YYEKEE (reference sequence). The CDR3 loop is CASSLGVGANTEAFF. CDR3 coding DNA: TGTGCCAGCAGCTTGGGGGTAGGGGCGAACACTGAAGCTTTCTTT.

CDR3 loop: CASSWTGMNTEAFF. The CDR3 DNA reads TGCGCCAGCAGCTGGACGGGGATGAACACTGAAGCTTTCTTT. The V and J genes are TRBV5-1 and TRBJ1-1; D is undetermined. CDR3 length: 14 amino acids. From germline, CDR1 is SGHRS and CDR2 YFSETQ. The V gene lost 3 bases and the J gene lost 0 bases, with 9 bases spanning the gap.

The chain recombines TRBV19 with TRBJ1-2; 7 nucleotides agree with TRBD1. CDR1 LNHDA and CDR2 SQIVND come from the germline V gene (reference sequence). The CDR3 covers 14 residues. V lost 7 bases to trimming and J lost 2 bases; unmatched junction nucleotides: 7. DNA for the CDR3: TGTGCCAGTACGCCGGGACAGCGGAACTATGGCTACACCTTC. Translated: CASTPGQRNYGYTF.

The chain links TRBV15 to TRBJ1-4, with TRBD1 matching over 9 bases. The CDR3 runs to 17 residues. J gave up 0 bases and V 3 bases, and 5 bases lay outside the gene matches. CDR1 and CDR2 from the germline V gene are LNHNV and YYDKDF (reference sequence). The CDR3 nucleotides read TGTGCCACCAGCAGCTACAGGGGGCAAACAACTAATGAAAAACTGTTTTTT. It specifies CATSSYRGQTTNEKLFF.